These 26 T cell receptor beta chains came from one sample sequenced in a study of CD8+ T cells in alopecia areata. The sequencing template was cDNA reverse transcribed from extracted RNA. TCRdb's copy holds only in-frame clones and misses some; the assay was immunoSEQ multiplex PCR. The sample yields about 9,100 clones, without any singletons. Cutaneous lymph node cells were pooled, and they were sorted using CD4, CD8alpha, NKG2D, NKG2ACE and other markers. The sequencing sample was made of CD8+ T cells sorted from a lymph node. The receptors stem from a C3H/HeJ mouse with alopecia areata. As its MHC haplotype, the strain has H2-k.

This clone was observed at least ten times. Each gene name is a mouse one. The read falls 4 residues short of the CDR3 end, and the missing part is taken from the germline J gene. This chain joins TRBV5 and TRBJ1-1; the match to TRBD1 covers 9 bases. The V and J ends lost 1 base and 3 bases, in that order; junction bases with no gene match: 0. The germline V gene has CDR1 LGHNA and CDR2 YNLKQL (reference sequence). CDR3 length: 14 residues. CDR3 sequence: CASSQGQGDTEVFF. The covered CDR3 bases are TGTGCCAGCAGCCAAGGACAGGGGGACACA.

This clone is labeled as medium-sized. Any gene name here is a mouse gene name. CDR3 sequence: CASSPGEDTQYF. The DNA read from the CDR3 is TGTGCCAGCAGTCCAGGGGAAGAC. The V gene is TRBV13-1, the J gene TRBJ2-5, with a weak D call TRBD1 (6 bases). The DNA ends 4 residues before the CDR3 does, and the rest of the CDR3 is filled in from the germline J gene. CDR3 length: 12 amino acids. Per germline, CDR1 NSHNY and CDR2 SYGAGN.

As for this clone: Gene names refer to mouse genes. The CDR3 end lies 4 residues beyond the end of the read and is filled in from the germline J gene. The J gene is TRBJ2-1, the V gene TRBV31; 8 nucleotides match TRBD2. This CDR3 has 15 residues. Germline CDR1 reads GKSSPN; CDR2 reads SITVG. Trimming cost V 0 bases and J 1 base; bases outside gene matches: 2. The CDR3: CAWSLNWGNYAEQFF. The sequenced part of the CDR3 DNA is TGTGCCTGGAGTCTTAACTGGGGGAACTATGCT.

This clone is labeled as medium-sized. Gene labels here are mouse ones. The read ends 4 residues early relative to the CDR3; the germline J gene fills the gap. The chain recombines TRBV16 with TRBJ2-5, with 7 bases aligning to TRBD2. The length of the CDR3 is 14 residues. The J segment lost 0 bases and the V segment lost 4 bases, leaving 1 base of the junction unmatched. The germline CDR1 and CDR2 sequences are SGHSA and FRNQAP. The covered CDR3 bases are TGTGCAAGCAGCTACTGGGGTAACCAAGAC. It specifies CASSYWGNQD. The complete CDR3 sequence is CASSYWGNQDTQYF.

Remarks on this clone: The listed genes are named as in mouse. The CDR3 end falls 4 residues outside the read, so it is completed with the germline J gene. This chain joins TRBV19 and TRBJ2-1, with 13 bases that match TRBD2. V was clipped by 6 bases and J by 0 bases; unmatched bases: 3. The V gene's germline CDR1 is FNHDT and CDR2 SITEND (reference sequence). The CDR3 extends over 16 amino acids. Incomplete CDR3 DNA: TGTGCCAGCACCCGGGACTGGGGGGGTAACTATGCT. Its translation is CASTRDWGGNYA. The full CDR3 reads CASTRDWGGNYAEQFF.

This clone ranks as medium-sized. The gene names given are mouse names. The read ends 4 residues early relative to the CDR3; the germline J gene fills the gap. The chain recombines TRBV13-3 with TRBJ1-2; 8 nucleotides agree with TRBD1. Losses at the gene ends were 5 bases for V and 0 bases for J; bases not matched to a gene: 3. This CDR3 is built from 14 residues. Germline CDR1 NNHDY, CDR2 SYVADS. This CDR3 reads CASRGDRTNSDYTF. The covered CDR3 bases are TGTGCCAGCAGGGGGGACAGGACAAACTCC.

The table lists this clone with many counts. These gene names are mouse names. The missing CDR3 end, 4 residues past where the read stops, is filled in from the germline J gene. The chain is built from TRBV1 and TRBJ2-1; D call uncertain. The CDR3 runs 14 residues. Germline-derived CDR1 and CDR2 are NSQYPW and LRSPGD (reference sequence). Trimming removed 0 bases at V and 2 bases at J, with 5 bases between. The CDR3: CTCSAETHYAEQFF. The sequenced part of the CDR3 DNA is TGCACCTGCAGTGCAGAGACACACTATGCT.

This clone came up many times. Gene labels here are mouse ones. The read stops 4 residues short of the end of the CDR3; the missing end is completed from the germline J gene. The rearrangement links TRBV13-1 to TRBJ1-1; the D is unclear. Per germline, CDR1 NSHNY and CDR2 SYGAGN. The CDR3 consists of 13 residues. V was shortened by 0 bases and J by 1 base, with 4 bases between the two germline ends. The CDR3 spells CASSDVRNTEVFF. The CDR3 bases that were read are TGTGCCAGCAGTGATGTCAGAAACACA.

Judged by abundance, this clone is medium-sized (0.01 to 0.1%). Mouse gene names apply. Partial CDR3 DNA: TGCACCTGCAGTGCAGCGGGACAGGGATGGGCT. Translating it yields CTCSAAGQGWA. The entire CDR3 protein reads CTCSAAGQGWAEQFF. The gene calls are TRBV1 and TRBJ2-1; TRBD1 matches 9 bases. The read stops 4 residues short of the end of the CDR3; the missing end is completed from the germline J gene. The CDR3 loop spans 15 amino acids. CDR1 NSQYPW and CDR2 LRSPGD come from the germline V gene (reference sequence).

This clone was counted many times. Genes and germline come from the mouse. CDR3 sequence: CTCSARTGSNTGQLYF. Incomplete CDR3 DNA: TGCACCTGCAGTGCGCGGACAGGGTCAAACACCGGG. The rearrangement uses TRBV1 and TRBJ2-2, with 8 bases that match TRBD1. The read comes to an end 4 residues before the CDR3 does, leaving the germline J gene to fill in the end. The V and J ends lost 3 bases and 0 bases, in that order; junction bases with no gene match: 3. The germline gives CDR1 NSQYPW, CDR2 LRSPGD (reference sequence). The CDR3 runs 16 residues.

To note about this clone: The gene symbols are mouse symbols. The read is 4 residues too short to cover the CDR3 end, so that end is filled in from the germline J gene. This chain joins TRBV13-1 and TRBJ2-3; 8 nucleotides align to TRBD2. The CDR3 covers 16 residues. J was trimmed by 1 base and V by 1 base; bases with no gene match: 5. CDR1 and CDR2 from the germline V gene are NSHNY and SYGAGN. The CDR3 loop reads CASSDWGGRCAETLYF. Partial CDR3 DNA: TGTGCCAGCAGTGATTGGGGGGGGAGGTGTGCAGAA.

This clone came up many times. Germline and genes: mouse. The sample holds other DNA sequences that translate to the same CDR3. CDR3 DNA, as far as it was read: TGTGCCAGCAGCATACAGGGAAGCTCCTAT. This codes for CASSIQGSSY. In full, the CDR3 is CASSIQGSSYEQYF. The J gene is TRBJ2-7, the V gene TRBV19, with D perhaps TRBD1 (6 bases). The sequenced fragment ends 4 residues before the CDR3 boundary, so the rest is inferred from the germline J gene. The V end was cut by 5 bases, the J end by 0 bases, with 12 bases between. The CDR3 runs to 14 residues. CDR1 is FNHDT and CDR2 is SITEND in the germline V gene (reference sequence).

This clone was observed a handful of times. Germline and genes here are mouse. Read sequence stops 4 residues before the CDR3 end, and the germline J gene provides the missing end. This chain connects TRBV5 to TRBJ1-2, with D tentatively TRBD1 (5 bases). The CDR3 contains 14 residues. Germline V gives CDR1 LGHNA, CDR2 YNLKQL (reference sequence). The sequenced CDR3 bases are TGTGCCAGCAGCCAAACTGGGGGGTCCTAC. Protein product: CASSQTGGSY. The full CDR3 sequence reads CASSQTGGSYDYTF.

At least ten counts were recorded for this clone. The gene names here belong to mouse. The read halts 4 residues ahead of the CDR3 end, with the missing end drawn from the germline J gene. J is TRBJ2-7 and V is TRBV13-1, with TRBD1 identical over 7 bases. J was trimmed by 2 bases and V by 5 bases; bases with no gene match: 4. The CDR3 has 13 residues. Per germline, CDR1 NSHNY and CDR2 SYGAGN. This chain's CDR3 is CASRGTDTYEQYF. The covered CDR3 bases are TGTGCCAGCAGAGGGACAGACACCTAT.

This clone showed up many times. Germline and genes: mouse. Read sequence stops 4 residues before the CDR3 end, and the germline J gene provides the missing end. The rearrangement links TRBV19 to TRBJ2-7; TRBD2 is a possible D gene (6 bases). The CDR3 consists of 15 residues. V was pared by 3 bases and J by 0 bases, with 13 bases between. Looked up from germline, CDR1 is FNHDT and CDR2 is SITEND (reference sequence). CDR3 DNA, as far as it was read: TGTGCCAGCAGTACCCGGCGGGGGGACTCCTAT. Translating it yields CASSTRRGDSY. The full CDR3 protein is CASSTRRGDSYEQYF.

This clone is medium-sized in the sample. Germline and genes here are mouse. The read halts 4 residues ahead of the CDR3 end, with the missing end drawn from the germline J gene. This chain uses TRBV17 with TRBJ1-1; TRBD1 agrees at 7 bases. V dropped 0 bases and J dropped 3; count of bases not matched to a gene: 1. The CDR3 sequence is 14 residues long. Germline assignment: CDR1 MNHDT and CDR2 YYDKIL. CDR3 loop: CASSRDGTDTEVFF. Partial CDR3 DNA: TGTGCTAGCAGTAGAGATGGGACAGACACA.

By share, this clone ranks as medium-sized. All gene names here are mouse names. The CDR3 end lies 4 residues beyond the end of the read and is filled in from the germline J gene. This chain connects TRBV12-1 to TRBJ2-2; TRBD2 matches 7 bases. V shed 1 base and J 3 bases; nucleotides not matched to a gene: 1. The CDR3 is 14 amino acids. Germline V gives CDR1 SGHSN, CDR2 HYEKVE. CDR3 region: CASSLLGYTGQLYF. Partial CDR3 DNA: TGTGCCAGCTCTCTACTGGGGTACACCGGG.

By proportion, this clone is medium-sized. Mouse gene names apply. CDR3 loop: CATGANTEVFF. CDR3 DNA, as far as it was read: TGTGCCACAGGGGCGAACACA. The gene calls are TRBV14 and TRBJ1-1, with a tentative D call TRBD1 (6 bases). The read ends 4 residues early relative to the CDR3; the germline J gene fills the gap. V was pared by 9 bases and J by 1 base, with 7 bases between. From germline, CDR1 is SGHDT and CDR2 FRDEAV. CDR3 length: 11 residues. Complete variable domain (other parts from reference TRBV14 and TRBJ1-1): EAGVTQSPRYAVLQEGQAVSFWCDPISGHDTLYWYQQPRDQGPQLLVYFRDEAVIDNSQLPSDRFSAVRPKGTNSTLKIQSAKQGDTATYLCATGANTEVFFGKGTRLTVV.

This clone showed up many times. Each gene name is a mouse one. The DNA ends 4 residues before the CDR3 does, and the rest of the CDR3 is filled in from the germline J gene. This rearrangement joins TRBV19 to TRBJ1-1; D perhaps matches TRBD1 (6 bases). From germline, CDR1 is FNHDT and CDR2 SITEND (reference sequence). CDR3 length equals 12 residues. The CDR3 spells CASSWDTSEVFF. Incomplete CDR3 DNA: TGTGCCAGCAGTTGGGACACCTCA.

This clone was seen ten or more times. The genes and germline here are from mouse. The read terminates 4 residues ahead of where the CDR3 ends, so the germline J gene completes it. J is TRBJ2-5 and V is TRBV13-3; 8 positions agree with TRBD1. CDR1 is NNHDY, CDR2 SYVADS, per germline. The CDR3 has 14 amino acids. After removal of 3 bases from V and 1 base from J, the junction contained 1 base not matched to a gene. CDR3 amino acids: CASSADRDQDTQYF. The DNA read from the CDR3 is TGTGCCAGCAGTGCGGACAGGGACCAAGAC.

This clone was seen at least ten times. Gene and germline names: mouse. Read data end 4 residues before the CDR3 end; the end is taken from the germline J gene. The chain is built from TRBV19 and TRBJ2-5, with TRBD2 matching 11 bases. With V trimmed by 2 bases and J by 2 bases, 7 bases remained unmatched. This CDR3 region has 17 residues. The germline CDR1 and CDR2 sequences are FNHDT and SITEND (reference sequence). The chain's CDR3 is CASSMHWGGAGQDTQYF. The CDR3 bases that were read are TGTGCCAGCAGTATGCACTGGGGGGGCGCGGGCCAAGAC.

By share, this clone counts as medium-sized. The gene names given are mouse names. The CDR3 is cut off 4 residues early in the read; its end comes from the germline J gene. The J gene is TRBJ2-2, the V gene TRBV1, with 8 positions matching TRBD1. The CDR3 length is 16 residues. The germline gives CDR1 NSQYPW, CDR2 LRSPGD (reference sequence). The V gene end was trimmed by 0 bases and the J gene end by 2 bases; junction bases not matched to a gene: 2. This chain's CDR3 is CTCSADSGGNTGQLYF. Incomplete CDR3 DNA: TGCACCTGCAGTGCAGATTCAGGGGGCAACACCGGG.

This clone was seen at least ten times. Genes here carry mouse names. The read terminates 3 residues ahead of where the CDR3 ends, so the germline J gene completes it. The chain is built from TRBV13-2 and TRBJ1-6; 10 nucleotides match TRBD1. TRBJ1-6 is classed as an ORF, of uncertain function. J was trimmed by 9 bases and V by 0 bases; bases with no gene match: 3. The CDR3 has 15 residues. The germline gives CDR1 NNHNN, CDR2 SYGAGS (reference sequence). CDR3 residues: CASGDVTGGFSPLYF. Incomplete CDR3 DNA: TGTGCCAGCGGTGATGTGACAGGGGGCTTTTCGCCC.

This clone was seen repeatedly, ten times or more. Gene names are the mouse ones. The read is 4 residues too short to cover the CDR3 end, so that end is filled in from the germline J gene. V usage is TRBV17 and J usage is TRBJ2-5; 8 bases agree with TRBD2. Trimming cost V 1 base and J 2 bases; bases outside gene matches: 5. The V gene's germline CDR1 is MNHDT and CDR2 YYDKIL. The CDR3 totals 16 residues. This chain's CDR3 is CASSRGGGASQDTQYF. The DNA read from the CDR3 is TGTGCTAGCAGTAGAGGGGGGGGCGCGAGCCAAGAC.

Turning to this clone: Gene labels here are mouse ones. CDR3 bases read: TGTGCCAGCAGTTGGGGGGTTGACGAC. It is translated as CASSWGVDD. The whole CDR3 protein is CASSWGVDDTQYF. The chain carries TRBV19 and TRBJ2-5; 7 nucleotides align to TRBD2. The sequence runs out 4 residues before the end of the CDR3; the remainder is reconstructed from the germline J gene. CDR3 length: 13 amino acids. The germline gives CDR1 FNHDT, CDR2 SITEND (reference sequence).

About this clone itself: Here the gene names and germline are mouse. The CDR3 is cut off 4 residues early in the read; its end comes from the germline J gene. This same CDR3 is encoded by further DNA sequences in the sample. V gene TRBV5 combines with J gene TRBJ2-3; 7 nucleotides match TRBD2. In germline, CDR1 is LGHNA, CDR2 YNLKQL (reference sequence). V was pared by 4 bases and J by 4 bases, with 8 bases of the junction left unmatched. The length of the CDR3 is 15 residues. The DNA read from the CDR3 is TGTGCCAGCAGCCTCGGGACGGGGGGGACAGAA. It specifies CASSLGTGGTE. The CDR3 reads in full as CASSLGTGGTETLYF.